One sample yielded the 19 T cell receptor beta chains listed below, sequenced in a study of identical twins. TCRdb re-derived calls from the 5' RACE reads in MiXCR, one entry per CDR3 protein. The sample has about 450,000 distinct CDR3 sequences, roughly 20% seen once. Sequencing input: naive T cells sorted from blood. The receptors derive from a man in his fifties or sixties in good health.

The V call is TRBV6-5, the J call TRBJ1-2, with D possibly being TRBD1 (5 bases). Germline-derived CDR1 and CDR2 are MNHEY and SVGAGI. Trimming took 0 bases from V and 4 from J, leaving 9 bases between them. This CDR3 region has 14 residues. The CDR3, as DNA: TGTGCCAGCAGTTACTCCGCAGGGATCTATGGCTACACCTTC. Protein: CASSYSAGIYGYTF.

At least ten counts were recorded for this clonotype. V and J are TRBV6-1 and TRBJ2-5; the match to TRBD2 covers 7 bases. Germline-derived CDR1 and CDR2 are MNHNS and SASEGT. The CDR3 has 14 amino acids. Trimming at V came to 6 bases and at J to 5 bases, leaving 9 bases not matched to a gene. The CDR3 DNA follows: TGTGCCAGCAGCCCCGGGGCGGGAGCTGAGACCCAGTACTTC. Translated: CASSPGAGAETQYF.

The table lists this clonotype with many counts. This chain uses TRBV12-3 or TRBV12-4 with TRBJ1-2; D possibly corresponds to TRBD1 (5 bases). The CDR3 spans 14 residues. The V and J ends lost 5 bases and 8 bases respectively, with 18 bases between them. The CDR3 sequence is CASSPDRSRSGYTF. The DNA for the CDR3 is TGTGCCAGCAGTCCTGACAGATCCCGTTCCGGCTACACCTTC.

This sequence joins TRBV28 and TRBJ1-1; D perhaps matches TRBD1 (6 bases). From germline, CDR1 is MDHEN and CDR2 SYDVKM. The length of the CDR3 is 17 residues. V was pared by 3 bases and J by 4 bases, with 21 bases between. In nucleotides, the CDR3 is TGTGCCAGCAGTTTTCCCGTTGGGGTAGGGGGATTCACTGAAGCTTTCTTT. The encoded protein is CASSFPVGVGGFTEAFF.

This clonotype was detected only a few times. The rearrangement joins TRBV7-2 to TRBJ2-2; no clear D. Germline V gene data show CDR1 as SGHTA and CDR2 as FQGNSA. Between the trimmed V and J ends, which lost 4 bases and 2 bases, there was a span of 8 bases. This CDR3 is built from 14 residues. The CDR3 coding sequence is TGTGCCAGCAGCTCCTCTCGTAACACCGGGGAGCTGTTTTTT. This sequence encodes CASSSSRNTGELFF.

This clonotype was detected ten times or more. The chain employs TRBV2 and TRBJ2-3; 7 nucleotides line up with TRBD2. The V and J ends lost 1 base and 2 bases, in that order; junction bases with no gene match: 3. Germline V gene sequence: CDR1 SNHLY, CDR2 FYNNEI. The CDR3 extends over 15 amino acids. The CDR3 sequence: CASSEEGGNTDTQYF. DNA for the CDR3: TGTGCCAGCAGTGAAGAGGGAGGGAACACAGATACGCAGTATTTT.

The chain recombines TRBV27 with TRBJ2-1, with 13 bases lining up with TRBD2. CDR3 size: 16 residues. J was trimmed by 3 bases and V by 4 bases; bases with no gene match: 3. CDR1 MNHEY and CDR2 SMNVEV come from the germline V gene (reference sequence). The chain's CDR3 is CASSSGTSGNYNEQFF. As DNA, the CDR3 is TGTGCCAGCAGTTCGGGGACTAGCGGGAACTACAATGAGCAGTTCTTC.

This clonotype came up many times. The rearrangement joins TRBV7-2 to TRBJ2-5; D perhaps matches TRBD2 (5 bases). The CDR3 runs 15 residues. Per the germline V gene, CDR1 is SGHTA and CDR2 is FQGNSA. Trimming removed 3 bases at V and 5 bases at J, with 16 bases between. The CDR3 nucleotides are TGTGCCAGCAGCTTCGATGCGGGTTTGGGGGAGACCCAGTACTTC. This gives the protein CASSFDAGLGETQYF.

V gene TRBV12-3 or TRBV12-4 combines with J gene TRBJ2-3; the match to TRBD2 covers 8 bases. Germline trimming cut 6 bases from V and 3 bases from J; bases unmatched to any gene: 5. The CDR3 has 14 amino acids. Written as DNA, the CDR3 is TGTGCCAGCAGCGGACTAGCTGGGACAGATACGCAGTATTTT. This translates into CASSGLAGTDTQYF.

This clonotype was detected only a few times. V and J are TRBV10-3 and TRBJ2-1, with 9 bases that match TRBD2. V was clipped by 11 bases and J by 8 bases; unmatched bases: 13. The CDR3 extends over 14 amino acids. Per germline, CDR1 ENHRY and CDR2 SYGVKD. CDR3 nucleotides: TGTGCCCTCGGGGGCGGGGGGGCCAGGGATGAGCAGTTCTTC. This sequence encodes CALGGGGARDEQFF.

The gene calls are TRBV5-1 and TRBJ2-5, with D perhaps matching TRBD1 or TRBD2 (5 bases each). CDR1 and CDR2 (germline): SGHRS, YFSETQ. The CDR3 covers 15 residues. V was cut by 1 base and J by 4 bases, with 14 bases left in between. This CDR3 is CASSLTQSGRETQYF. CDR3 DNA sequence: TGCGCCAGCAGCTTGACGCAGTCAGGGAGAGAGACCCAGTACTTC.

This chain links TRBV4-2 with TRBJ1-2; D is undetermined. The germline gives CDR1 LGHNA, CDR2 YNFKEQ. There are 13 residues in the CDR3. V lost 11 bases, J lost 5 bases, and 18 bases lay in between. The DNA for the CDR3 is TGTGCCGCGTCGCCGCGGCAATTATATGGCTACACCTTC. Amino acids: CAASPRQLYGYTF.

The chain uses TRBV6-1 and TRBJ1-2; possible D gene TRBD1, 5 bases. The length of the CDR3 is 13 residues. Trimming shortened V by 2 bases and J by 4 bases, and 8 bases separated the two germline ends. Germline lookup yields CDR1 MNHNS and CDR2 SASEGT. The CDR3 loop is CASSEQGSYGYTF. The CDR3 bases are TGTGCCAGCAGTGAACAGGGAAGCTATGGCTACACCTTC.

Here the CDR3 DNA reads TGTGCCAGCCGCGGGGGAACGAACACCGGGGAGCTGTTTTTT. Translated: CASRGGTNTGELFF. The chain recombines TRBV18 with TRBJ2-2, with 7 bases matching TRBD2. Per germline, CDR1 KGHSH and CDR2 LQKENI. V trimming: 8 bases; J trimming: 0 bases; junction bases outside the gene matches: 3. The CDR3 sequence is 14 residues long.

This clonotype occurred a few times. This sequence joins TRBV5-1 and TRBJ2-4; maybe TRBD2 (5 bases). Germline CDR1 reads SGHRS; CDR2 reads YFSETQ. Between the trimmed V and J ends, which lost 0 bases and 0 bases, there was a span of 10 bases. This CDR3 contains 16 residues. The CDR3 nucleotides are TGCGCCAGCAGCTTGGGGGCCGGGAAAGCCAAAAACATTCAGTACTTC. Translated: CASSLGAGKAKNIQYF.

CDR3 residues: CSASASGANVLTF. The DNA for the CDR3 is TGCAGTGCTTCGGCCTCTGGGGCCAACGTCCTGACTTTC. The chain has TRBV20-1 and TRBJ2-6; D uncertain. The CDR3 has 13 amino acids. CDR1 is DFQATT and CDR2 is SNEGSKA in the germline V gene (reference sequence). V shed 5 bases and J shed 0 bases, with 5 bases lying between them.

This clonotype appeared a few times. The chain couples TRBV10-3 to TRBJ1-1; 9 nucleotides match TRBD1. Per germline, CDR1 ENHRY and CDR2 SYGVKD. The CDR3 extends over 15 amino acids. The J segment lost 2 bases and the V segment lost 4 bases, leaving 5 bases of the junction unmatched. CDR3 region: CAISGPGQGNTEAFF. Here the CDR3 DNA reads TGTGCCATCAGTGGACCGGGACAGGGCAACACTGAAGCTTTCTTT.

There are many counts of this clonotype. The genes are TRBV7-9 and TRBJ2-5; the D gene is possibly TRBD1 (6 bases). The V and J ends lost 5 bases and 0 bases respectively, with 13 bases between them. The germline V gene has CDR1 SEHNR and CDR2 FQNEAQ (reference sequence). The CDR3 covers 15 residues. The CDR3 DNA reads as TGTGCCAGCAGCGCAACCGGGACACACCAAGAGACCCAGTACTTC. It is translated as CASSATGTHQETQYF.

The CDR3 DNA is TGTGCCAGCAGTTACTCGCTCGTCGGTGTTAATGAGCAGTTCTTC. It translates to CASSYSLVGVNEQFF. This rearrangement joins TRBV6-5 to TRBJ2-1; D unclear. The CDR3 runs 15 residues. Germline CDR1 and CDR2: MNHEY and SVGAGI. V shed 0 bases and J shed 7 bases, with 13 bases lying between them.